One sample yielded the 32 T cell receptor beta chains listed below, sequenced in a study of cytomegalovirus exposure and HLA in healthy donors. PCR primers comprised 60 Vbeta and 13 Jbeta primers. The assay was immunoSEQ multiplex PCR, and TCRdb's table has in-frame clones only and misses some. The table has around 200,000 clones, roughly 79% seen once; the top ten hold more than 0.5%. The sequencing input was PBMCs. All receptors come from a woman aged 40 to 50 in good health and CMV-seronegative.

This chain uses TRBV5-1 with TRBJ1-5; 9 bases map to TRBD1. The CDR3 consists of 14 residues. V was clipped by 1 base and J by 6 bases; unmatched bases: 2. Germline CDR1 and CDR2: SGHRS and YFSETQ. DNA of the CDR3: TGCGCCAGCAGCTTGACAGGGGGCGGTCAGCCCCAGCATTTT. Amino acid sequence: CASSLTGGGQPQHF. The full variable domain, its missing parts supplied by reference TRBV5-1 and TRBJ1-5, is KAGVTQTPRYLIKTRGQQVTLSCSPISGHRSVSWYQQTPGQGLQFLFEYFSETQRNKGNFPGRFSGRQFSNSRSEMNVSTLELGDSALYLCASSLTGGGQPQHFGDGTRLSIL.

This sequence joins TRBV27 and TRBJ1-6; D is possibly TRBD1 (5 bases). The CDR3 totals 16 residues. Germline V gene data show CDR1 as MNHEY and CDR2 as SMNVEV (reference sequence). With 6 bases removed from V and 6 bases from J, the gap between germline ends came to 18 bases. The CDR3 sequence is CASRSEGRFSNSPLHF. CDR3 sequence (DNA): TGTGCCAGCAGGAGTGAGGGGAGGTTTAGTAATTCACCCCTCCACTTT.

The chain couples TRBV28 to TRBJ2-4; no reliable D call. CDR1 and CDR2 from the germline V gene are MDHEN and SYDVKM. Trimming pared 1 base from V and 1 base from J, leaving 11 bases between. This CDR3 region has 16 residues. The CDR3 region is CASSLLLTPAKNIQYF. The DNA of the CDR3 is TGTGCCAGCAGTTTATTGCTAACCCCCGCCAAAAACATTCAGTACTTC.

This chain connects TRBV30 to TRBJ2-1, with TRBD2 matching over 7 bases. Germline V gene data show CDR1 as GTSNPN and CDR2 as SVGIG (reference sequence). The ends lost 0 bases at V and 8 bases at J; junction bases unmatched: 4. CDR3 size: 13 residues. Written as DNA, the CDR3 is TGTGCCTGGAGTGTACTGGGAGGGTATGAGCAGTTCTTC. This gives the protein CAWSVLGGYEQFF.

The genes are TRBV28 and TRBJ1-4, with 7 bases lining up with TRBD1. CDR3 length: 15 amino acids. Germline CDR1 reads MDHEN; CDR2 reads SYDVKM. Trimming cost V 8 bases and J 0 bases; bases outside gene matches: 6. The CDR3 region is CASRDSRATNEKLFF. In DNA form, the CDR3 reads TGTGCCAGCCGGGACAGCCGTGCAACTAATGAAAAACTGTTTTTT.

The J gene is TRBJ2-3, the V gene TRBV5-1; TRBD1 is a possible D gene (6 bases). V gave up 4 bases and J gave up 0 bases, with 9 bases separating them. Germline values: CDR1 SGHRS, CDR2 YFSETQ. The CDR3 covers 14 residues. CDR3: CASSRTVSTDTQYF. Written as DNA, the CDR3 is TGCGCCAGCAGCAGGACAGTTAGCACAGATACGCAGTATTTT.

The gene calls are TRBV5-1 and TRBJ1-2; possibly TRBD1 for D (5 bases). The CDR3 is made up of 14 amino acids. V lost 1 base and J lost 6, with 13 bases in between. Germline assignment: CDR1 SGHRS and CDR2 YFSETQ. CDR3 bases: TGCGCCAGCAGCTTGTATACGGGGGGGGATGGCTACACCTTC. This codes for CASSLYTGGDGYTF.

The chain is built from TRBV5-1 and TRBJ2-5; tentatively, D is TRBD1 (5 bases). Germline lookup yields CDR1 SGHRS and CDR2 YFSETQ. The CDR3 length is 14 residues. V was pared by 4 bases and J by 5 bases, with 15 bases between. The chain's CDR3 is CASSLQPRAETQYF. The CDR3 DNA reads as TGCGCCAGCAGCCTCCAACCCAGGGCCGAGACCCAGTACTTC.

The chain recombines TRBV5-4 with TRBJ2-1; 14 positions agree with TRBD2. Germline V CDR1 and CDR2: SGHNT, YYREEE (reference sequence). Unmatched junction bases numbered 1, after V lost 2 bases and J lost 6 bases. The CDR3 has 15 residues. This chain's CDR3 is CASSLGLAGGNEQFF. In DNA form, the CDR3 reads TGTGCCAGCAGCTTAGGACTAGCGGGGGGCAATGAGCAGTTCTTC. The full variable domain, in which reference TRBV5-4 and TRBJ2-1 provide the parts outside the CDR3, is ETGVTQSPTHLIKTRGQQVTLRCSSQSGHNTVSWYQQALGQGPQFIFQYYREEENGRGNFPPRFSGLQFPNYSSELNVNALELDDSALYLCASSLGLAGGNEQFFGPGTRLTVL.

The chain employs TRBV7-9 and TRBJ2-3; D remains unclear. Germline CDR1 SEHNR, CDR2 FQNEAQ (reference sequence). The germline V and J ends were trimmed by 2 bases and 4 bases, with 22 bases remaining between them. CDR3 size: 18 residues. The CDR3 here is CASSLSPAARLEADTQYF. In nucleotides, the CDR3 is TGTGCCAGCAGCTTATCTCCCGCAGCGCGTCTCGAAGCAGATACGCAGTATTTT. The entire variable domain, with the rest obtained from reference TRBV7-9 and TRBJ2-3, is as follows: DTGVSQNPRHKITKRGQNVTFRCDPISEHNRLYWYRQTLGQGPEFLTYFQNEAQLEKSRLLSDRFSAERPKGSFSTLEIQRTEQGDSAMYLCASSLSPAARLEADTQYFGPGTRLTVL.

The rearrangement joins TRBV9 to TRBJ1-2; D gene ambiguous. Trimming stripped 6 bases from V and 6 bases from J, with 15 bases between. Germline CDR1 and CDR2: SGDLS and YYNGEE. This CDR3 comprises 13 residues. The chain's CDR3 is CASTGREDHGYTF. The DNA of the CDR3 is TGTGCCAGCACGGGGAGAGAGGATCATGGCTACACCTTC.

The gene calls are TRBV7-9 and TRBJ2-5, with D maybe TRBD1 (5 bases). CDR1 is SEHNR and CDR2 is FQNEAQ in the germline V gene (reference sequence). This CDR3 has 13 amino acids. V dropped 5 bases and J dropped 5 bases, with 12 bases sitting between them. Here the CDR3 DNA reads TGTGCCAGCAGCCCCTGGGGCGGCGAGACCCAGTACTTC. This codes for CASSPWGGETQYF. Using reference TRBV7-9 and TRBJ2-5 for the parts outside the CDR3, the full variable domain is DTGVSQNPRHKITKRGQNVTFRCDPISEHNRLYWYRQTLGQGPEFLTYFQNEAQLEKSRLLSDRFSAERPKGSFSTLEIQRTEQGDSAMYLCASSPWGGETQYFGPGTRLLVL.

The chain employs TRBV19 and TRBJ1-6; D is uncertain. Trimming took 7 bases from V and 8 from J, leaving 12 bases between them. Germline CDR1 LNHDA, CDR2 SQIVND (reference sequence). This CDR3 has 13 residues. CDR3 sequence reads: CASKYRFDSPLHF. The CDR3 DNA is TGTGCCAGTAAATATCGGTTTGATTCACCCCTCCACTTT. Drawing the rest from reference TRBV19 and TRBJ1-6, the complete variable domain is DGGITQSPKYLFRKEGQNVTLSCEQNLNHDAMYWYRQDPGQGLRLIYYSQIVNDFQKGDIAEGYSVSREKKESFPLTVTSAQKNPTAFYLCASKYRFDSPLHFGNGTRLTVT.

The chain combines TRBV6-1 with TRBJ2-7; unclear D gene. The CDR3 has 12 amino acids. CDR1 is MNHNS, CDR2 SASEGT, per germline. V was cut by 4 bases and J by 3 bases, with 7 bases left in between. The CDR3 sequence: CASSARLYEQYF. DNA of the CDR3: TGTGCCAGCAGTGCCCGACTCTACGAGCAGTACTTC.

V gene TRBV28 combines with J gene TRBJ1-2; 11 bases map to TRBD1. Trimming cost V 3 bases and J 5 bases; bases outside gene matches: 2. The CDR3 loop spans 14 amino acids. Germline CDR1 is MDHEN and CDR2 is SYDVKM. The CDR3 loop is CASSFGTGGYGYTF. Here the CDR3 DNA reads TGTGCCAGCAGTTTCGGGACAGGGGGATATGGCTACACCTTC.

The rearrangement uses TRBV19 and TRBJ2-3; TRBD2 matches 10 bases. CDR1 is LNHDA and CDR2 is SQIVND in the germline V gene (reference sequence). This CDR3 region has 18 residues. With 5 bases clipped from V and 2 bases from J, the junction kept 13 bases outside the gene matches. The CDR3 DNA reads TGTGCCAGTAGTGACAGTCCCCTAGCGGGGGTGAACACAGATACGCAGTATTTT. Translation gives CASSDSPLAGVNTDTQYF.

V is TRBV7-3 and J is TRBJ2-3; D possibly corresponds to TRBD2 (5 bases). This CDR3 has 15 residues. Germline loops: CDR1 SGHTA, CDR2 FQGTGA. The V and J ends lost 5 bases and 4 bases respectively, with 16 bases between them. CDR3 in amino acids: CASSPSGSRSDTQYF. The CDR3 nucleotides are TGTGCCAGCAGCCCCTCGGGGAGTCGTTCAGATACGCAGTATTTT. Together with reference TRBV7-3 and TRBJ2-3, the CDR3 gives the full variable domain: GAGVSQTPSNKVTEKGKYVELRCDPISGHTALYWYRQSLGQGPEFLIYFQGTGAADDSGLPNDRFFAVRPEGSVSTLKIQRTERGDSAVYLCASSPSGSRSDTQYFGPGTRLTVL.

The chain uses TRBV10-2 and TRBJ2-5; 14 nucleotides align to TRBD2. V gave up 5 bases and J gave up 3 bases; unmatched junction bases: 2. Germline V CDR1 and CDR2: WSHSY, SAAADI. The CDR3 is made up of 15 amino acids. This CDR3 reads CASSPGLAGEETQYF. The CDR3 coding sequence is TGCGCCAGCAGTCCGGGACTAGCGGGGGAAGAGACCCAGTACTTC.

V gene TRBV9 combines with J gene TRBJ1-6, with D unresolved. Per germline, CDR1 SGDLS and CDR2 YYNGEE. CDR3 length equals 12 residues. Trimming removed 1 base from V and 9 bases from J, with 5 bases in between. The CDR3 DNA is TGTGCCAGCAGCGTATACGGTTCACCCCTCCACTTT. Amino acid sequence: CASSVYGSPLHF. Full variable domain (remainder filled in from reference TRBV9 and TRBJ1-6): DSGVTQTPKHLITATGQRVTLRCSPRSGDLSVYWYQQSLDQGLQFLIQYYNGEERAKGNILERFSAQQFPDLHSELNLSSLELGDSALYFCASSVYGSPLHFGNGTRLTVT.

The chain joins TRBV9 to TRBJ1-5, with D possibly being TRBD1 (6 bases). There are 14 residues in the CDR3. Germline-derived CDR1 and CDR2 are SGDLS and YYNGEE. V lost 3 bases, J lost 4 bases, and 11 bases lay in between. CDR3 in amino acids: CASSADSRNQPQHF. The CDR3 DNA reads as TGTGCCAGCAGCGCGGACAGTCGTAATCAGCCCCAGCATTTT.

The J gene is TRBJ1-1, the V gene TRBV7-6, with 7 positions matching TRBD1. The length of the CDR3 is 15 residues. Losses at the gene ends were 5 bases for V and 3 bases for J; bases not matched to a gene: 9. Germline CDR1 SGHVS, CDR2 FNYEAQ. Written as DNA, the CDR3 is TGTGCCAGCAGCAAGGGACAGCCAGGGGACACTGAAGCTTTCTTT. Translating it yields CASSKGQPGDTEAFF.

This clone was seen more than once but under ten times. This chain joins TRBV6-1 and TRBJ1-5; D gene ambiguous. CDR3 size: 13 residues. Germline loops: CDR1 MNHNS, CDR2 SASEGT. The V end was cut by 6 bases, the J end by 7 bases, with 13 bases between. The CDR3 region has the DNA TGTGCCAGCAGGGAAACGGGGTTACAGCCCCAGCATTTT. Its protein product is CASRETGLQPQHF.

The chain recombines TRBV18 with TRBJ2-3; 12 bases align to TRBD2. Germline V gives CDR1 KGHSH, CDR2 LQKENI. Trimming at V came to 4 bases and at J to 6 bases, leaving 8 bases not matched to a gene. The CDR3 has 16 amino acids. The DNA of the CDR3 is TGTGCCAGCTCACGCCGGACTAGCGGGGAACAGGATACGCAGTATTTT. Amino acids: CASSRRTSGEQDTQYF.

This chain links TRBV11-3 with TRBJ2-5, with 8 nucleotides matching TRBD1. J gave up 5 bases and V 5 bases, and 10 bases lay outside the gene matches. In germline, CDR1 is SGHNT, CDR2 YENEEA. This CDR3 spans 15 amino acids. The DNA of the CDR3 is TGTGCCAGCAGCCCCCCACGGACAGGGTACGAGACCCAGTACTTC. It yields the protein CASSPPRTGYETQYF.

This chain joins TRBV28 and TRBJ2-1, with D possibly TRBD1 on 6 matching bases. CDR1 is MDHEN and CDR2 is SYDVKM in the germline V gene. CDR3 length: 15 amino acids. V was trimmed by 6 bases and J by 4 bases, leaving 16 bases between them. The CDR3 DNA follows: TGTGCCAGCAGGGATACCGGGACAAATTACAATGAGCAGTTCTTC. It encodes CASRDTGTNYNEQFF.

The DNA of the CDR3 is TGTGCCAGCAGTTTATACGGGAGCGGGGGCCACGGGGAGCTGTTTTTT. It specifies CASSLYGSGGHGELFF. The rearrangement uses TRBV28 and TRBJ2-2, with 8 nucleotides matching TRBD2. The V and J ends lost 1 base and 7 bases, in that order; junction bases with no gene match: 8. The CDR3 totals 16 residues. The V gene's germline CDR1 is MDHEN and CDR2 SYDVKM. The whole variable domain, remainder taken from reference TRBV28 and TRBJ2-2, is DVKVTQSSRYLVKRTGEKVFLECVQDMDHENMFWYRQDPGLGLRLIYFSYDVKMKEKGDIPEGYSVSREKKERFSLILESASTNQTSMYLCASSLYGSGGHGELFFGEGSRLTVL.

The CDR3, as DNA: TGTGCCAGCAGAACCCATGGGACAGCCCTTGGTGAGGAGCAGTACTTC. Amino acid sequence: CASRTHGTALGEEQYF. This rearrangement joins TRBV6-6 to TRBJ2-5, with 7 bases matching TRBD1. The junction had 21 bases not matched to a gene; V was cut back by 6 bases and J by 11 bases. The CDR3 contains 16 residues. Looked up from germline, CDR1 is MNHNY and CDR2 is SVGAGI (reference sequence).

The V and J genes are TRBV5-5 and TRBJ2-3; D is unresolved. Germline V gives CDR1 SGHKS, CDR2 YYEKEE (reference sequence). The germline V and J ends were trimmed by 0 bases and 0 bases, with 8 bases remaining between them. This CDR3 is 15 amino acids long. CDR3: CASSLAQSSTDTQYF. For the CDR3, the DNA is TGTGCCAGCAGCTTGGCGCAGTCTAGCACAGATACGCAGTATTTT.

CDR3 DNA sequence: TGTGCCAGCAGCCCACGACAGGGTCCGGGCACTGAAGCTTTCTTT. Residues: CASSPRQGPGTEAFF. This chain connects TRBV5-4 to TRBJ1-1; 7 bases align to TRBD1. This CDR3 comprises 15 residues. Germline CDR1 reads SGHNT; CDR2 reads YYREEE (reference sequence). The J segment lost 4 bases and the V segment lost 4 bases, leaving 10 bases of the junction unmatched.

This rearrangement joins TRBV10-1 to TRBJ2-7; TRBD1 agrees at 9 bases. Losses at the gene ends were 2 bases for V and 2 bases for J; bases not matched to a gene: 7. CDR3 size: 16 residues. Looked up from germline, CDR1 is WNHNN and CDR2 is SYGVQD (reference sequence). CDR3 DNA sequence: TGCGCCAGCAGTGAGGGGACAGGGTATGAGGCCTACGAGCAGTACTTC. Encoded protein: CASSEGTGYEAYEQYF.

The chain joins TRBV18 to TRBJ2-5; D is unresolved. V lost 3 bases and J lost 4, with 9 bases in between. The CDR3 has 13 amino acids. Germline V gives CDR1 KGHSH, CDR2 LQKENI. The CDR3 region has the DNA TGTGCCAGCTCACCCGGGTCGGGAGAGACCCAGTACTTC. It specifies CASSPGSGETQYF.

This sequence joins TRBV30 and TRBJ1-2; 7 bases map to TRBD1. Trimming at V came to 3 bases and at J to 6 bases, leaving 7 bases not matched to a gene. The CDR3 extends over 13 amino acids. CDR1 and CDR2 (germline): GTSNPN, SVGIG (reference sequence). Written as DNA, the CDR3 is TGTGCCTGGAGCCACAGGGGAGAGAATGGCTACACCTTC. Translation gives CAWSHRGENGYTF. Supplemented by reference TRBV30 and TRBJ1-2, the full variable domain reads SQTIHQWPATLVQPVGSPLSLECTVEGTSNPNLYWYRQAAGRGLQLLFYSVGIGQISSEVPQNLSASRPQDRQFILSSKKLLLSDSGFYLCAWSHRGENGYTFGSGTRLTVV.